This T cell receptor beta chain emerged from a study of shared clonotypes between healthy human individuals. The study, taken as a whole, reports: When naive CD4 clonotypes were compared across a few donors, about 4.9% were shared.

With regard to this clone: Its specificity is unknown. Other DNA variants within this sample encode the same CDR3.

Trimming removed 6 bases from V and 1 base from J, with 9 bases in between. In germline, CDR1 is SEHNR, CDR2 FQNEAQ (reference sequence). The CDR3 contains 13 residues. On sorted subsets, replicate PCRs used roughly 190 ng DNA, or tens of thousands of T cell genomes. Profiling relied on immunoSEQ multiplex PCR, and the TCRdb table lists in-frame clones only, not all of them. This sample has roughly 2.1 million clones, with more than 85% found just once. Positive CCR7 selection of CD45RO-negative cells yielded the naive CD8 cells, and terminally differentiated effector memory CD45RA+ cells were excluded. Donors comprised only Caucasian adults living in Nashville, Tennessee.

This receptor was identified in a man aged 18 to 35 in good health. Some clones in this sample may be carry-over from other donors' samples. The V and J genes are TRBV7-9 and TRBJ2-5, with D perhaps given as TRBD1 or TRBD2 (5 bases each). The specimen sequenced was naive CD8+ T cells from PBMCs. The CDR3 protein is CASSPGAQETQYF. The CDR3 coding sequence is TGTGCCAGCAGTCCCGGGGCCCAAGAGACCCAGTACTTC.